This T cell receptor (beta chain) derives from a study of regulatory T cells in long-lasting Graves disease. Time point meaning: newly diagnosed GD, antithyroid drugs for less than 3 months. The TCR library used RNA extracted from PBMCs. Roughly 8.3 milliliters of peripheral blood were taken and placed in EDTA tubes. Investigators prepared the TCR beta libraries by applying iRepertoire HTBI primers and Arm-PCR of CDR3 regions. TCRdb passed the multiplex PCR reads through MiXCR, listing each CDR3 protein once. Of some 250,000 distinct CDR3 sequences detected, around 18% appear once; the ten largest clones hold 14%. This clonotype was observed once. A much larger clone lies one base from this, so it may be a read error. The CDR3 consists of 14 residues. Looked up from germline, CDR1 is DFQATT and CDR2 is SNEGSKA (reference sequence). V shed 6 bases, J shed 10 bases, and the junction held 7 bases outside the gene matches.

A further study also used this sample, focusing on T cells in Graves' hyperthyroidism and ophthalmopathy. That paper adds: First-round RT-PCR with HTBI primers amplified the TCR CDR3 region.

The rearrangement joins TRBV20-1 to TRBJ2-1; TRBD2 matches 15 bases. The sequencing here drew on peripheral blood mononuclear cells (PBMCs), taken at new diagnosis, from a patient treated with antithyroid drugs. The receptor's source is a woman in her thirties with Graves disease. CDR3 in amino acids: CSARTSGGAYEQFF. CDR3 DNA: TGCAGTGCACGGACTAGCGGGGGGGCCTACGAGCAGTTCTTC.